What follows are 18 T cell receptor beta chains derived from one specimen sequenced in a study of cytomegalovirus exposure and HLA in healthy donors. 13 Jbeta primers and 60 Vbeta primers were used for the PCR. The table came from immunoSEQ multiplex PCR; TCRdb's copy has only in-frame clones and leaves some out. The sample comprises 65,000 or so clones, roughly 80% of which are singletons, and around 3% rests with the top ten. Specimen: PBMCs. Source of these receptors: a girl under 18 in good health and CMV-seropositive.

This clone was seen more than once but under ten times. The chain joins TRBV27 to TRBJ2-2; D is unresolved. Trimming removed 4 bases at V and 5 bases at J, with 5 bases between. From germline, CDR1 is MNHEY and CDR2 SMNVEV (reference sequence). The CDR3 runs to 12 residues. This CDR3 reads CASSSGTGELFF. The CDR3 DNA reads TGTGCCAGCAGTTCCGGGACCGGGGAGCTGTTTTTT.

V usage is TRBV6-1 and J usage is TRBJ2-7; 9 nucleotides line up with TRBD2. The germline V gene encodes CDR1 MNHNS and CDR2 SASEGT. The CDR3 has 15 amino acids. After removal of 1 base from V and 4 bases from J, the junction contained 5 bases not matched to a gene. CDR3 sequence: CASSEVGSGGYEQYF. CDR3 coding DNA: TGTGCCAGCAGTGAAGTGGGGAGCGGGGGGTACGAGCAGTACTTC.

There are a few counts of this clone. The CDR3 reads CASSGSFDRGHTQFF. The DNA of the CDR3 is TGTGCCAGCAGTGGAAGCTTTGACAGGGGCCATACGCAGTTCTTC. The rearrangement uses TRBV2 and TRBJ2-1; 8 bases are a match to TRBD1. Germline lookup yields CDR1 SNHLY and CDR2 FYNNEI. V shed 4 bases, J shed 12 bases, and the junction held 14 bases outside the gene matches. This CDR3 is 15 amino acids long.

V and J are TRBV7-2 and TRBJ2-3; tentative D call: TRBD2 (7 bases). V shed 5 bases and J shed 1 base, with 16 bases lying between them. Per germline, CDR1 SGHTA and CDR2 FQGNSA. CDR3 length equals 16 residues. The CDR3 sequence: CASSASGEGGTDTQYF. Here the CDR3 DNA reads TGTGCCAGCAGCGCGTCGGGGGAGGGGGGCACAGATACGCAGTATTTT.

The chain recombines TRBV6-1 with TRBJ2-1, with 7 bases matching TRBD1. The CDR3 is 15 amino acids. The V gene's germline CDR1 is MNHNS and CDR2 SASEGT. The J segment lost 4 bases and the V segment lost 2 bases, leaving 5 bases of the junction unmatched. CDR3 DNA: TGTGCCAGCAGTGAAATCTTGGGACAGTACAATGAGCAGTTCTTC. The encoded protein is CASSEILGQYNEQFF.

The chain carries TRBV6-4 and TRBJ2-1; D is possibly TRBD1 (6 bases). The germline V gene has CDR1 MRHNA and CDR2 SNTAGT. V was clipped by 6 bases and J by 4 bases, with 13 bases between them. This CDR3 is built from 14 residues. The CDR3 coding sequence is TGTGCCAGCAGCGTAGACAGGAGTTACAATGAGCAGTTCTTC. This codes for CASSVDRSYNEQFF.

This clone was seen more than once but under ten times. The J gene is TRBJ1-6, the V gene TRBV6-6, with D uncertain. There are 13 residues in the CDR3. Looked up from germline, CDR1 is MNHNY and CDR2 is SVGAGI (reference sequence). V lost 2 bases, J lost 9 bases, and 8 bases lay in between. DNA of the CDR3: TGTGCCAGCAGTTACGGCCAGTTTTCACCCCTCCACTTT. It is translated as CASSYGQFSPLHF.

The sample holds a few counts of this clone. The gene calls are TRBV18 and TRBJ2-7; TRBD2 aligns across 7 bases. Germline loops: CDR1 KGHSH, CDR2 LQKENI. The ends lost 4 bases at V and 7 bases at J; junction bases unmatched: 10. CDR3 length: 14 residues. CDR3 nucleotide sequence: TGTGCCAGCTCACGGGGCGGGAGTAGCTGGGAGCAGTACTTC. It codes for CASSRGGSSWEQYF.

This chain links TRBV28 with TRBJ1-2; TRBD1 agrees at 7 bases. The CDR3 is 14 amino acids. The V gene end was trimmed by 5 bases and the J gene end by 3 bases; junction bases not matched to a gene: 6. Germline-derived CDR1 and CDR2 are MDHEN and SYDVKM. CDR3 sequence (DNA): TGTGCCAGCAGTGAGGGACAGAGACACTATGGCTACACCTTC. It encodes CASSEGQRHYGYTF.

The chain combines TRBV11-1 with TRBJ2-1; 7 bases map to TRBD2. Germline V gene data show CDR1 as SGHAT and CDR2 as FQDESV (reference sequence). V lost 2 bases, J lost 2 bases, and 3 bases stayed unmatched. This CDR3 contains 15 residues. CDR3 coding DNA: TGTGCCAGCAGCTTACTGGGAGGGACCTACAATGAGCAGTTCTTC. This sequence encodes CASSLLGGTYNEQFF.

This clone was detected once. This chain links TRBV2 with TRBJ1-1; TRBD1 is a possible D gene (5 bases). The CDR3 covers 15 residues. From germline, CDR1 is SNHLY and CDR2 FYNNEI. The germline V and J ends were trimmed by 3 bases and 2 bases, with 13 bases remaining between them. The CDR3 DNA reads TGTGCCAGCAGTGAGGGGCAGGCCTCAAACACTGAAGCTTTCTTT. As protein: CASSEGQASNTEAFF.

This clone was counted once. The rearrangement links TRBV10-2 to TRBJ1-5; possible D gene TRBD1, 5 bases. CDR3 size: 13 residues. Trimming took 4 bases from V and 7 from J, leaving 11 bases between them. CDR1 WSHSY and CDR2 SAAADI come from the germline V gene. CDR3 in amino acids: CASSGPRGQPQHF. The CDR3 region has the DNA TGCGCCAGCAGTGGGCCGCGGGGCCAGCCCCAGCATTTT.

This chain uses TRBV5-1 with TRBJ1-1, with D hard to call. There are 13 residues in the CDR3. Germline lookup yields CDR1 SGHRS and CDR2 YFSETQ. Trimming stripped 0 bases from V and 6 bases from J, with 9 bases between. The CDR3 loop is CASSLEQLAEAFF. The CDR3 DNA follows: TGCGCCAGCAGCTTGGAACAGTTGGCTGAAGCTTTCTTT.

This chain joins TRBV4-3 and TRBJ2-3, with TRBD2 matching over 12 bases. V shed 4 bases, J shed 1 base, and the junction held 3 bases outside the gene matches. The CDR3 has 16 amino acids. The germline gives CDR1 LGHNA, CDR2 YSLEER. In nucleotides, the CDR3 is TGCGCCAGCAGCCTACTAGCGGGAGGAGGCACAGATACGCAGTATTTT. Translation: CASSLLAGGGTDTQYF.

The V and J genes are TRBV15 and TRBJ1-4; 7 bases are shared with TRBD1. This CDR3 spans 14 amino acids. Germline trimming cut 6 bases from V and 4 bases from J; bases unmatched to any gene: 5. Looked up from germline, CDR1 is LNHNV and CDR2 is YYDKDF (reference sequence). CDR3 nucleotide sequence: TGTGCCACCAGAAGACAGGGCCGTAATGAAAAACTGTTTTTT. Its translation is CATRRQGRNEKLFF.

The chain combines TRBV27 with TRBJ1-1; TRBD1 matches at 7 bases. The CDR3 sequence is 14 residues long. Germline CDR1 reads MNHEY; CDR2 reads SMNVEV (reference sequence). With V trimmed by 6 bases and J by 0 bases, 4 bases remained unmatched. CDR3 nucleotides: TGTGCCAGCAGGACGGGACAGATGAACACTGAAGCTTTCTTT. It codes for CASRTGQMNTEAFF.

This clone has only one observation. This chain uses TRBV6-4 with TRBJ1-1, with TRBD1 matching over 8 bases. The CDR3 spans 13 residues. CDR1 is MRHNA, CDR2 SNTAGT, per germline. V lost 3 bases to trimming and J lost 10 bases; unmatched junction nucleotides: 7. CDR3 in amino acids: CASSEQGEQGAFF. The CDR3 bases are TGTGCCAGCAGTGAACAGGGGGAACAAGGAGCTTTCTTT.

The genes are TRBV7-2 and TRBJ2-3; 9 bases line up with TRBD2. In germline, CDR1 is SGHTA, CDR2 FQGNSA. The CDR3 sequence is 16 residues long. Trimming took 2 bases from V and 1 from J; bases not matched to a gene: 4. The DNA of the CDR3 is TGTGCCAGCAGCTTATCTAGCGGGATTCGCACAGATACGCAGTATTTT. Residues: CASSLSSGIRTDTQYF.